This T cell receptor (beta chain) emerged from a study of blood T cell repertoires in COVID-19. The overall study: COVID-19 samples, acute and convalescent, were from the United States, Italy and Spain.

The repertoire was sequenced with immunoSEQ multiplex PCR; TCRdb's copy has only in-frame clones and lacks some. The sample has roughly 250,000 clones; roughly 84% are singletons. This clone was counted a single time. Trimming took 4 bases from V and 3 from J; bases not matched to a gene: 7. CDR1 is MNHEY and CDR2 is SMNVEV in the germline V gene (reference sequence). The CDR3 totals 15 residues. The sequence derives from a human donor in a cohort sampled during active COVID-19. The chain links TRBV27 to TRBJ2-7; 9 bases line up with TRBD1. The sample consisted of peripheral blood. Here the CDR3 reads CASSWSGQGIYEQYF. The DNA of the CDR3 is TGTGCCAGCAGTTGGTCGGGACAGGGAATCTACGAGCAGTACTTC.